A single T cell receptor (beta chain) is shown here with its context. The cDNA came from 5'RACE, which used 10-nucleotide random UMIs. MiXCR was run by TCRdb on the 5' RACE reads, yielding one entry per CDR3 protein. Counted here are over 90,000 distinct CDR3 sequences, 10% to 14% occurring once; the ten biggest clones make up 3.1%. Described time point: longitudinal time-point 3. Stored at -80 C, 2 million PBMCs were the source of the unsorted libraries. This record comes from a study of neurological immune-mediated disorders. The CDR3 is 13 amino acids. Trimming shortened V by 2 bases and J by 5 bases, and 10 bases separated the two germline ends. Per the germline V gene, CDR1 is MNHNS and CDR2 is SASEGT.

The sequenced material came from PBMCs. This chain links TRBV6-1 with TRBJ2-7; D gene unclear. The sequence derives from a female donor with HTLV-1-associated myelopathy (HAM/TSP). The CDR3 DNA sequence: TGTGCCAGCAGTGAACAAATTGGGGACGAGCAGTACTTC. It encodes CASSEQIGDEQYF.